Presented here are 7 T cell receptor beta chains from one specimen sequenced in a study of cytomegalovirus exposure and HLA in healthy donors. A multiplex PCR was run with 60 Vbeta primers and 13 Jbeta primers. Assay used: immunoSEQ multiplex PCR; TCRdb lists only in-frame clones, some missing. This sample yields 100,000 to 150,000 clones, of which roughly 17% are seen a single time; 2.9% belongs to the top ten. Sample: PBMCs. The receptors here all came from a female donor in good health and CMV-seropositive.

This clone was seen more than once but under ten times. This chain joins TRBV5-8 and TRBJ2-7; a possible D gene is TRBD1 (6 bases). Germline V lookup: CDR1 SGHTS, CDR2 YDEGEE. V was cut by 3 bases and J by 4 bases, with 20 bases left in between. This CDR3 contains 16 residues. The CDR3 is CASSYDRSYVRYEQYF. CDR3 bases: TGTGCCAGCAGCTACGACAGGTCGTATGTAAGGTACGAGCAGTACTTC.

The chain links TRBV6-5 to TRBJ2-3; 7 bases are a match to TRBD1. The germline V gene has CDR1 MNHEY and CDR2 SVGAGI. This CDR3 region has 14 residues. Trimming removed 2 bases from V and 3 bases from J; junction bases left unmatched: 2. For the CDR3, the DNA is TGTGCCAGCAGTTACCGGACAGGTACAGATACGCAGTATTTT. Amino acid sequence: CASSYRTGTDTQYF.

This clone has just a few counts. This rearrangement joins TRBV7-9 to TRBJ2-7, with TRBD1 matching over 7 bases. The germline gives CDR1 SEHNR, CDR2 FQNEAQ (reference sequence). This CDR3 has 14 amino acids. V lost 5 bases to trimming and J lost 4 bases; unmatched junction nucleotides: 8. In DNA, the CDR3 is TGTGCCAGCAGCGATACGACAGGGATTTACGAGCAGTACTTC. It specifies CASSDTTGIYEQYF.

This clone was detected only a few times. This chain uses TRBV30 with TRBJ2-2, with TRBD2 matching 7 bases. The CDR3 extends over 14 amino acids. CDR1 is GTSNPN and CDR2 is SVGIG in the germline V gene (reference sequence). With V trimmed by 4 bases and J by 4 bases, 6 bases remained unmatched. In DNA, the CDR3 is TGTGCCTGGATGAGCGGGACGCGCACCGGGGAGCTGTTTTTT. This encodes CAWMSGTRTGELFF. Supplemented by reference TRBV30 and TRBJ2-2, the full variable domain reads SQTIHQWPATLVQPVGSPLSLECTVEGTSNPNLYWYRQAAGRGLQLLFYSVGIGQISSEVPQNLSASRPQDRQFILSSKKLLLSDSGFYLCAWMSGTRTGELFFGEGSRLTVL.

This clone was observed a handful of times. CDR3 loop: CASSQSGTGHQGCPGANVLTF. The CDR3 coding sequence is TGCGCCAGCAGTCAATCGGGGACAGGGCACCAGGGTTGTCCTGGGGCCAACGTCCTGACTTTC. The chain couples TRBV23-1 to TRBJ2-6, with 9 bases fitting TRBD1. TRBV23-1 is recorded as an ORF, its role being uncertain. Unmatched junction bases numbered 14, after V lost 0 bases and J lost 2 bases. There are 21 residues in the CDR3.

The J gene is TRBJ2-2, the V gene TRBV27; 9 nucleotides align to TRBD1. This CDR3 has 13 residues. V was clipped by 4 bases and J by 12 bases; unmatched bases: 6. The germline V gene encodes CDR1 MNHEY and CDR2 SMNVEV (reference sequence). CDR3 DNA sequence: TGTGCCAGCAGTTACCCGGGACAGGGAAAGCTGTTTTTT. Its translation: CASSYPGQGKLFF.

The sample holds a few counts of this clone. The chain links TRBV5-1 to TRBJ2-5, with TRBD1 matching over 7 bases. The CDR3 contains 14 residues. With V trimmed by 1 base and J by 5 bases, 5 bases remained unmatched. Germline CDR1 SGHRS, CDR2 YFSETQ. CDR3 DNA: TGCGCCAGCAGCTTGCAGGGGGTAGGTGAGACCCAGTACTTC. This sequence encodes CASSLQGVGETQYF.